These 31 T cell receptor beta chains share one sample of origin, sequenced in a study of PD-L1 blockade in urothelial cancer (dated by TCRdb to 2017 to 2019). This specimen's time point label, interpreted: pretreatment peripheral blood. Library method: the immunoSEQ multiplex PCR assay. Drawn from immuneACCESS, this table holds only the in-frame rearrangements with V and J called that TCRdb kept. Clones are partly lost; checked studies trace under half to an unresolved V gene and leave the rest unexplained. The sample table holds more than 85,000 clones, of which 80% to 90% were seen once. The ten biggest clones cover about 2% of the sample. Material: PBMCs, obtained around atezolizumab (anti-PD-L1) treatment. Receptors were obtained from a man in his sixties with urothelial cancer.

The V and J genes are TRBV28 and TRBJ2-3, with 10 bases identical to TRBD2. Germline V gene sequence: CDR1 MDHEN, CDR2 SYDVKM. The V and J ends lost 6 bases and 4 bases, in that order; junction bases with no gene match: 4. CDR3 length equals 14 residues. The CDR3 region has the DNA TGTGCCAGCAGCTCTAGCGGGAGTGCAGATACGCAGTATTTT. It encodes CASSSSGSADTQYF.

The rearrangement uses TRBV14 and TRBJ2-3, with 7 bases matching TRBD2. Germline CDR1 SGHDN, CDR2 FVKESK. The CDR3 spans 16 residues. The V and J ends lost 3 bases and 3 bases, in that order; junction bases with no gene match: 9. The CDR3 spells CASSHGGGRATDTQYF. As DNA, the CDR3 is TGTGCCAGCAGCCATGGGGGGGGACGCGCAACAGATACGCAGTATTTT.

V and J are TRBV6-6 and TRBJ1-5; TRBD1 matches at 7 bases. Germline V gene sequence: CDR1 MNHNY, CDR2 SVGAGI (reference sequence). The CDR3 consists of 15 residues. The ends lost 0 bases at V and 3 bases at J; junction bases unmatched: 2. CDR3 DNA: TGTGCCAGCAGTTACTCGGGACAGTTCAATCAGCCCCAGCATTTT. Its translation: CASSYSGQFNQPQHF.

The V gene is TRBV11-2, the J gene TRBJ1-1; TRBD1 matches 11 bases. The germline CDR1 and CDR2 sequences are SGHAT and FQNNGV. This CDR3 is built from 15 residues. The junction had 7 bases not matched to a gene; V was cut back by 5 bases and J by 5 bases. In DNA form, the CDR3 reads TGTGCCAGCAGCGCCACCGGGACAGGGGGAACTGAAGCTTTCTTT. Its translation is CASSATGTGGTEAFF.

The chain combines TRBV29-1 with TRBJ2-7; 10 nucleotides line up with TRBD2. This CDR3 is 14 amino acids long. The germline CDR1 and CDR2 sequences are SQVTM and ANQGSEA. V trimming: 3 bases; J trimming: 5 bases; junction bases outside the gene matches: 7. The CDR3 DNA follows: TGCAGCGTTGACGGTCCTAGCGGGAGTCACGAGCAGTACTTC. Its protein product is CSVDGPSGSHEQYF.

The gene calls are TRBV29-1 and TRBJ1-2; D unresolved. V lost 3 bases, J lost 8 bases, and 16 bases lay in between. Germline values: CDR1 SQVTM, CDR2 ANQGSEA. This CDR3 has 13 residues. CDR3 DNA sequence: TGCAGCGTTGACCGCCAGGCCCCCGGCGGCTACACCTTC. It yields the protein CSVDRQAPGGYTF.

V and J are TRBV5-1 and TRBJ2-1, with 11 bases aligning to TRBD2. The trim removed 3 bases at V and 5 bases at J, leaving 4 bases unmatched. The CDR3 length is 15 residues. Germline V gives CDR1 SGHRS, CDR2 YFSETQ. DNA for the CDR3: TGCGCCAGCAGCTCCGGGACTAGCGGCCACAATGAGCAGTTCTTC. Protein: CASSSGTSGHNEQFF.

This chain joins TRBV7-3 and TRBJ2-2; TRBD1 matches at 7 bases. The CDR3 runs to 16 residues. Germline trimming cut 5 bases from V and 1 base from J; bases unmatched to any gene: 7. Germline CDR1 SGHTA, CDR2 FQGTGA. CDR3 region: CASSVQGPGNTGELFF. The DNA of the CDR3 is TGTGCCAGCAGCGTACAGGGGCCCGGGAACACCGGGGAGCTGTTTTTT.

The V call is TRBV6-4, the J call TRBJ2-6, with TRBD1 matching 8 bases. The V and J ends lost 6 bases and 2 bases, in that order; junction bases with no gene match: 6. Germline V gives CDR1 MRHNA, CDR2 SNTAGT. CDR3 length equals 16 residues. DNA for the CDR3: TGTGCCAGCAGCAGCGGACAGGGCGCTGGGGCCAACGTCCTGACTTTC. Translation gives CASSSGQGAGANVLTF.

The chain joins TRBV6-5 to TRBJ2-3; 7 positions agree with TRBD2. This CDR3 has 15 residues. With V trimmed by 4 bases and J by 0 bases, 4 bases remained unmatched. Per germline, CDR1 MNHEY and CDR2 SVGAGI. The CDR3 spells CASSSPSGSTDTQYF. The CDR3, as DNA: TGTGCCAGCAGTTCCCCTAGCGGAAGCACAGATACGCAGTATTTT.

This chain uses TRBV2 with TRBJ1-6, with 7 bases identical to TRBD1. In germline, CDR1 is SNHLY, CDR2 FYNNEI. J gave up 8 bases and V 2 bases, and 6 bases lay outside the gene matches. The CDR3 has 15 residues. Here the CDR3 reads CASSERGTDHSPLHF. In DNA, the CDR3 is TGTGCCAGCAGTGAAAGGGGGACAGACCATTCACCCCTCCACTTT.

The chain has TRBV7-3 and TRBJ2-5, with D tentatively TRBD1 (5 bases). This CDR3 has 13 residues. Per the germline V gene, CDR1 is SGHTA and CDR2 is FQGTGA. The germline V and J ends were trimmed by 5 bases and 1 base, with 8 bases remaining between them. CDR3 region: CASSQGAQETQYF. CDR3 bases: TGTGCCAGCAGCCAAGGGGCCCAAGAGACCCAGTACTTC.

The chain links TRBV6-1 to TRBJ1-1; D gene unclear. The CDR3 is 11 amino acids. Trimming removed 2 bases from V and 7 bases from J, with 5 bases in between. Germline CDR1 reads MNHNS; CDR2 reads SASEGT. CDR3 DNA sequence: TGTGCCAGCAGTGAATTCGTTGAAGCTTTCTTT. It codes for CASSEFVEAFF.

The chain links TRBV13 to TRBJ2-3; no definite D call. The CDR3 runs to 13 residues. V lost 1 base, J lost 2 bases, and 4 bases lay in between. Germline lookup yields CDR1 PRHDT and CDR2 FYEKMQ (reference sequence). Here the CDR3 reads CASSLAYTDTQYF. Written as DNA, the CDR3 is TGTGCCAGCAGCTTAGCCTACACAGATACGCAGTATTTT.

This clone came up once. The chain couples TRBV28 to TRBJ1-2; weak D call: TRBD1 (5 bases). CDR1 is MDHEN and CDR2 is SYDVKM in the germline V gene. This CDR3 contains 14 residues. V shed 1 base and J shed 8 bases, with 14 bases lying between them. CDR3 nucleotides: TGTGCCAGCAGTTTATCTTTCGGGGGAAGCGGCTACACCTTC. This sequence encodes CASSLSFGGSGYTF.

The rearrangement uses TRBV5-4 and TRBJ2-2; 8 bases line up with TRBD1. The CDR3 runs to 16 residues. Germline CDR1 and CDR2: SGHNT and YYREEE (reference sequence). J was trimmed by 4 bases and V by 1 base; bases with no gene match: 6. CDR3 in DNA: TGTGCCAGCAGCTTGTCAGGGGGCTCGAGCACCGGGGAGCTGTTTTTT. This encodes CASSLSGGSSTGELFF.

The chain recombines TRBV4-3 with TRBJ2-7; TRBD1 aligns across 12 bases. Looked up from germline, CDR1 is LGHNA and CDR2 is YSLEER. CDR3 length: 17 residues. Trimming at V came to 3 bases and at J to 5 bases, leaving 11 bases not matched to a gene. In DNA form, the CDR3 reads TGCGCCAGCAGCCATGCCCCCGGGACAGGGGGCTTCAACGAGCAGTACTTC. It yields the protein CASSHAPGTGGFNEQYF.

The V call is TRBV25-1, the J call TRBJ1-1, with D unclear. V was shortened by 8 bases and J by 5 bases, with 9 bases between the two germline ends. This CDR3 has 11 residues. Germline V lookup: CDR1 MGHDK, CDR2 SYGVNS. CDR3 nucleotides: TGTGCCAGCTCTGGAGGGACTGAAGCTTTCTTT. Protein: CASSGGTEAFF.

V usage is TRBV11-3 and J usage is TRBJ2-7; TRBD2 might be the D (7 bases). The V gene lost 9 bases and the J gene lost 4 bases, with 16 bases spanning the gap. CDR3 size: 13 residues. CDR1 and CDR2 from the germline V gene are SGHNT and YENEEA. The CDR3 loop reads CARTEGGVYEQYF. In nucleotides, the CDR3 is TGTGCCAGGACGGAGGGGGGGGTATACGAGCAGTACTTC.

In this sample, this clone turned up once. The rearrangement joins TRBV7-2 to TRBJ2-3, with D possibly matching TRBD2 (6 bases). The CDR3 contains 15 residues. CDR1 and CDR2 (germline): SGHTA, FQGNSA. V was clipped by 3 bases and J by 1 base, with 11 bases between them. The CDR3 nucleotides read TGTGCCAGCAGCTTCGGGGCGGGACGCACAGATACGCAGTATTTT. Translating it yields CASSFGAGRTDTQYF.

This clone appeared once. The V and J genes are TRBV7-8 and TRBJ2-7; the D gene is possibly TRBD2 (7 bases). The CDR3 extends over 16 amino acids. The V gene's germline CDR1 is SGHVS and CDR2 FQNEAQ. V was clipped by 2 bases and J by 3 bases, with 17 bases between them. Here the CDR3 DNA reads TGTGCCAGCAGCTTATCCAAGGGGGGGGGTGGCTACGAGCAGTACTTC. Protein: CASSLSKGGGGYEQYF.

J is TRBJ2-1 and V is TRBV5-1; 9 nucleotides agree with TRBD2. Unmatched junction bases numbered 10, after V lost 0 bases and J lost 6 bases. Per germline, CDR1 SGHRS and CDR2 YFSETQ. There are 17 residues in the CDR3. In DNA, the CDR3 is TGCGCCAGCAGCTTGGAAGGTTTGCTAGCGGGAACCAATGAGCAGTTCTTC. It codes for CASSLEGLLAGTNEQFF.

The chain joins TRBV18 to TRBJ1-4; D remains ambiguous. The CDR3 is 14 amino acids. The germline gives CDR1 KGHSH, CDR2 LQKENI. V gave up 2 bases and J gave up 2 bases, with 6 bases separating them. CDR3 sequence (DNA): TGTGCCAGCTCACCATTCGCGACTAATGAAAAACTGTTTTTT. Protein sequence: CASSPFATNEKLFF.

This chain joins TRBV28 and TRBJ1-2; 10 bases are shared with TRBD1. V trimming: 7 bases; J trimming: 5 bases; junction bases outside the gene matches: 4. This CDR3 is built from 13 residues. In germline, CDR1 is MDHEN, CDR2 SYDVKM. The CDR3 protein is CASTSGQGYGYTF. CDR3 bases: TGTGCCAGCACTTCGGGACAGGGGTATGGCTACACCTTC.

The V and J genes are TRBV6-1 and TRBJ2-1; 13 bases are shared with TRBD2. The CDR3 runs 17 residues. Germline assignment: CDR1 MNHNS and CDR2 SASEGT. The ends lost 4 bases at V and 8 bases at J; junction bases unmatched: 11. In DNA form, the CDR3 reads TGTGCCAGCAGTGCCCACCAGGGACTAGCGGGAAGCGATGAGCAGTTCTTC. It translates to CASSAHQGLAGSDEQFF.

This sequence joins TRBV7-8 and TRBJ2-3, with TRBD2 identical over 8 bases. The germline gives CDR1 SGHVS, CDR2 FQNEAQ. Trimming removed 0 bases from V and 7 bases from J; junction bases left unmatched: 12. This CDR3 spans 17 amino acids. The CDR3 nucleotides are TGTGCCAGCAGCTTAGCGAAGCGGGGGCTCCTCGGGAATACGCAGTATTTT. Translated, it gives CASSLAKRGLLGNTQYF.

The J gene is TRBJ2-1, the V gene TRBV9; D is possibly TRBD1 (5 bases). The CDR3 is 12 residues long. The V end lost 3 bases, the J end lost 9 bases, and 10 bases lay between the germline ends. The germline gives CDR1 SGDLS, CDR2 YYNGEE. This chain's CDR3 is CASSGDSGEQFF. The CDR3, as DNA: TGTGCCAGCAGCGGAGACAGTGGTGAGCAGTTCTTC.

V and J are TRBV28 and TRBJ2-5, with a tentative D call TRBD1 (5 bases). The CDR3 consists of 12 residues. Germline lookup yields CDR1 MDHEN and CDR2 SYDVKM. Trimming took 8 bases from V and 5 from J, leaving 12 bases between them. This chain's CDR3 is CASFTSGETQYF. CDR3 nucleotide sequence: TGTGCCAGCTTCACTTCAGGGGAGACCCAGTACTTC.

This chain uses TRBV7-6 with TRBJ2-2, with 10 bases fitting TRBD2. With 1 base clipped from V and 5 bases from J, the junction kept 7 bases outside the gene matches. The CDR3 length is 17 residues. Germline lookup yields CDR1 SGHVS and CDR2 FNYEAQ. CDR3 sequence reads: CASSLESGGASTGELFF. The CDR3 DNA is TGTGCCAGCAGCTTAGAGAGCGGGGGGGCCTCTACCGGGGAGCTGTTTTTT.

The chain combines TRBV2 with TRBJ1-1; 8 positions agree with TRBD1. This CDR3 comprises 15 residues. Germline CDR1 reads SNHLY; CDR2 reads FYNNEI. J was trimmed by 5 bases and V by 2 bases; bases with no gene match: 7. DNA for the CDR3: TGTGCCAGCAGTGAAAGGACAGGGCTAGAGACTGAAGCTTTCTTT. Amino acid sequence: CASSERTGLETEAFF.

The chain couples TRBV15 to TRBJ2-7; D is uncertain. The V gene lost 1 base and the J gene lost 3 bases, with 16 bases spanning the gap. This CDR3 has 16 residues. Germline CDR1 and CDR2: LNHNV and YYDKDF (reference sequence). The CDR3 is CATSRVPTAGNYEQYF. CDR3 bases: TGTGCCACCAGCAGAGTTCCCACGGCAGGTAACTACGAGCAGTACTTC.